These 16 T cell receptor beta chains were all obtained from the same sample, sequenced in a study of cytomegalovirus exposure and HLA in healthy donors. Use of 60 Vbeta and 13 Jbeta primers characterized the PCR. The protocol was immunoSEQ multiplex PCR, while the TCRdb copy is restricted to in-frame clones and leaves out a portion. The table includes some 40,000 clones, 63% detected once. Sequencing was performed on PBMCs. These TCRs come from a man between 60 and 75 years old in good health and CMV-seropositive.

This chain connects TRBV4-1 to TRBJ1-5; D is undetermined. The germline V and J ends were trimmed by 1 base and 3 bases, with 4 bases remaining between them. Germline CDR1 is MGHRA and CDR2 is YSYEKL. The CDR3 spans 13 residues. The CDR3 sequence is CASSQGPNQPQHF. CDR3 nucleotide sequence: TGCGCCAGCAGCCAAGGGCCCAATCAGCCCCAGCATTTT.

The CDR3 here is CASSDPLAGPVYEQYF. The CDR3 DNA reads TGTGCCAGCAGTGACCCCTTAGCGGGGCCTGTCTACGAGCAGTACTTC. The chain employs TRBV27 and TRBJ2-7, with 8 bases that match TRBD2. With 5 bases clipped from V and 3 bases from J, the junction kept 12 bases outside the gene matches. The CDR3 is made up of 16 amino acids. CDR1 is MNHEY and CDR2 is SMNVEV in the germline V gene (reference sequence).

This clone was recorded a few times. This chain uses TRBV19 with TRBJ1-1, with D perhaps matching TRBD1 (5 bases). V was pared by 4 bases and J by 6 bases, with 21 bases between. Germline V CDR1 and CDR2: LNHDA, SQIVND (reference sequence). This CDR3 spans 16 amino acids. The DNA for the CDR3 is TGTGCCAGTAGTAAGGGGCCGCCGAATCGAATGGCTGAAGCTTTCTTT. Its protein is CASSKGPPNRMAEAFF.

This clone showed up just a few times. J is TRBJ2-7 and V is TRBV5-1, with D maybe TRBD2 (6 bases). The germline gives CDR1 SGHRS, CDR2 YFSETQ. The V end lost 2 bases, the J end lost 6 bases, and 21 bases lay between the germline ends. The CDR3 length is 16 residues. The CDR3 sequence is CASSFLYGGGGPEQYF. The CDR3 DNA is TGCGCCAGCAGCTTTCTTTACGGGGGAGGTGGTCCCGAGCAGTACTTC.

This clone appeared a few times. The chain recombines TRBV10-3 with TRBJ2-3; D is ambiguous. CDR3 length: 14 amino acids. Germline V lookup: CDR1 ENHRY, CDR2 SYGVKD. Trimming cost V 0 bases and J 6 bases, with 10 bases left between them. The CDR3 bases are TGTGCCATCAGTGAGTCGGGCCCCGTGGATACGCAGTATTTT. This encodes CAISESGPVDTQYF.

The rearrangement uses TRBV19 and TRBJ1-5, with TRBD1 identical over 8 bases. The V segment lost 7 bases and the J segment 6 bases; nucleotides outside the gene matches: 11. The germline CDR1 and CDR2 sequences are LNHDA and SQIVND (reference sequence). This CDR3 comprises 15 residues. DNA for the CDR3: TGTGCCAGTACTCTGGGACAGGTGGGAGCTCAGCCCCAGCATTTT. The encoded protein is CASTLGQVGAQPQHF. Looking up the rest from reference TRBV19 and TRBJ1-5 gives the full variable domain: DGGITQSPKYLFRKEGQNVTLSCEQNLNHDAMYWYRQDPGQGLRLIYYSQIVNDFQKGDIAEGYSVSREKKESFPLTVTSAQKNPTAFYLCASTLGQVGAQPQHFGDGTRLSIL.

This rearrangement joins TRBV7-6 to TRBJ2-7; 7 bases align to TRBD2. This CDR3 spans 15 amino acids. J gave up 3 bases and V 5 bases, and 10 bases lay outside the gene matches. Germline values: CDR1 SGHVS, CDR2 FNYEAQ. Here the CDR3 reads CASSQTGGEVYEQYF. CDR3 in DNA: TGTGCCAGCAGCCAAACGGGGGGAGAAGTCTACGAGCAGTACTTC.

This CDR3 is CASSEAEGPQPQHF. For the CDR3, the DNA is TGTGCCAGCAGTGAAGCAGAGGGTCCCCAGCCCCAGCATTTT. The chain recombines TRBV2 with TRBJ1-5; D remains ambiguous. The germline CDR1 and CDR2 sequences are SNHLY and FYNNEI. Trimming removed 0 bases from V and 7 bases from J, with 10 bases in between. The CDR3 runs 14 residues.

V gene TRBV5-5 combines with J gene TRBJ2-5; TRBD2 is a possible D gene (6 bases). The CDR3 is 14 residues long. Per the germline V gene, CDR1 is SGHKS and CDR2 is YYEKEE (reference sequence). V lost 2 bases to trimming and J lost 0 bases, with 8 bases between them. The chain's CDR3 is CASSLRGNQETQYF. CDR3 nucleotide sequence: TGTGCCAGCAGCTTACGGGGGAACCAAGAGACCCAGTACTTC.

This chain links TRBV6-1 with TRBJ1-5, with D tentatively TRBD1 (5 bases). The CDR3 has 14 amino acids. The V end lost 1 base, the J end lost 4 bases, and 8 bases lay between the germline ends. CDR1 and CDR2 (germline): MNHNS, SASEGT. CDR3 protein: CASSEGGANQPQHF. In nucleotides, the CDR3 is TGTGCCAGCAGTGAAGGGGGCGCGAATCAGCCCCAGCATTTT.

The chain has TRBV27 and TRBJ1-5; D remains ambiguous. V lost 5 bases and J lost 3, with 8 bases in between. Germline V lookup: CDR1 MNHEY, CDR2 SMNVEV (reference sequence). The CDR3 has 13 amino acids. The CDR3, as DNA: TGTGCCAGCAGTCATACGGTCAATCAGCCCCAGCATTTT. It yields the protein CASSHTVNQPQHF.

J is TRBJ2-7 and V is TRBV7-9; no clear D. V was clipped by 4 bases and J by 3 bases, with 7 bases between them. Germline loops: CDR1 SEHNR, CDR2 FQNEAQ (reference sequence). The CDR3 runs to 12 residues. The CDR3 loop is CASSSSGYEQYF. The CDR3 DNA follows: TGTGCCAGCAGCTCCAGTGGCTACGAGCAGTACTTC.

This chain joins TRBV28 and TRBJ2-1; D unresolved. V lost 8 bases and J lost 0, with 11 bases in between. The CDR3 is made up of 14 amino acids. Germline V gene sequence: CDR1 MDHEN, CDR2 SYDVKM. The CDR3 DNA sequence: TGTGCCAGCTCTGCGGTAAGCTCCTACAATGAGCAGTTCTTC. Residues: CASSAVSSYNEQFF.

The chain joins TRBV19 to TRBJ2-3; D not resolved. Trimming removed 5 bases from V and 2 bases from J, with 11 bases in between. This CDR3 has 14 residues. In germline, CDR1 is LNHDA, CDR2 SQIVND (reference sequence). CDR3 in DNA: TGTGCCAGTAGTTTAGGGCGGCACACAGATACGCAGTATTTT. Protein sequence: CASSLGRHTDTQYF. Using reference TRBV19 and TRBJ2-3 for the parts outside the CDR3, the full variable domain is DGGITQSPKYLFRKEGQNVTLSCEQNLNHDAMYWYRQDPGQGLRLIYYSQIVNDFQKGDIAEGYSVSREKKESFPLTVTSAQKNPTAFYLCASSLGRHTDTQYFGPGTRLTVL.

The chain links TRBV19 to TRBJ2-3, with TRBD2 identical over 8 bases. This CDR3 spans 14 amino acids. Germline lookup yields CDR1 LNHDA and CDR2 SQIVND (reference sequence). V lost 8 bases, J lost 5 bases, and 9 bases stayed unmatched. In DNA, the CDR3 is TGTGCCAGTGGTACGAGCGGGAGTAGAGATACGCAGTATTTT. As protein: CASGTSGSRDTQYF.

The rearrangement joins TRBV30 to TRBJ2-3; TRBD2 agrees at 9 bases. Trimming removed 0 bases from V and 4 bases from J; junction bases left unmatched: 2. Germline V CDR1 and CDR2: GTSNPN, SVGIG (reference sequence). This CDR3 has 14 residues. The CDR3: CAWSVLAGADTQYF. The CDR3 DNA reads as TGTGCCTGGAGTGTACTAGCGGGTGCAGATACGCAGTATTTT. Complete variable domain (other parts from reference TRBV30 and TRBJ2-3): SQTIHQWPATLVQPVGSPLSLECTVEGTSNPNLYWYRQAAGRGLQLLFYSVGIGQISSEVPQNLSASRPQDRQFILSSKKLLLSDSGFYLCAWSVLAGADTQYFGPGTRLTVL.